A single sample gave rise to the 19 T cell receptor beta chains below, sequenced in a study of identifying expanded T cells in peripheral blood. Clones were sequenced by immunoSEQ multiplex PCR, and TCRdb holds only the in-frame ones, with some missing. In the table there are approximately 110,000 clones, 80% to 90% of which are singletons. The sample taken for sequencing was blood. The receptors were gathered from a person aged 18-69 years in good health.

The genes are TRBV7-9 and TRBJ1-4, with D hard to call. V lost 5 bases and J lost 0, with 16 bases in between. Germline CDR1 is SEHNR and CDR2 is FQNEAQ (reference sequence). The CDR3 covers 17 residues. The CDR3 DNA follows: TGTGCCAGCAGCCCATGGGAGGGTCTGACAACTAATGAAAAACTGTTTTTT. Protein: CASSPWEGLTTNEKLFF.

V and J are TRBV7-2 and TRBJ1-4; possibly TRBD1 for D (6 bases). This CDR3 is 14 amino acids long. Trimming took off 1 base at V and 7 bases at J, with 10 bases between the two ends. Germline CDR1 and CDR2: SGHTA and FQGNSA. The CDR3 DNA reads TGTGCCAGCAGCTTAGACGGGGGGCGTGAAAAACTGTTTTTT. Protein sequence: CASSLDGGREKLFF.

The chain has TRBV27 and TRBJ2-5; 9 bases map to TRBD1. The CDR3 totals 16 residues. Looked up from germline, CDR1 is MNHEY and CDR2 is SMNVEV (reference sequence). Germline trimming cut 8 bases from V and 5 bases from J; bases unmatched to any gene: 15. DNA of the CDR3: TGTGCCAGCGGCCGAGACACAGGGGGCGTAGGGGAGACCCAGTACTTC. It is translated as CASGRDTGGVGETQYF.

This chain connects TRBV28 to TRBJ1-4; no firm D call. CDR1 and CDR2 (germline): MDHEN, SYDVKM. The ends were cut back, 7 bases at V and 3 bases at J, with 15 bases in the middle. The CDR3 sequence is 15 residues long. The CDR3 DNA sequence: TGTGCCAGCATCCCCGGCCGGGTTGCTAATGAAAAACTGTTTTTT. Protein: CASIPGRVANEKLFF.

J is TRBJ2-2 and V is TRBV19; either TRBD1 or TRBD2 may supply D (5 bases each). The length of the CDR3 is 15 residues. In germline, CDR1 is LNHDA, CDR2 SQIVND (reference sequence). Trimming pared 3 bases from V and 7 bases from J, leaving 15 bases between. The CDR3 region has the DNA TGTGCCAGTAGTATTGTACCTGGGGGAAACGGGGAGCTGTTTTTT. Amino acids: CASSIVPGGNGELFF.

The J gene is TRBJ1-5, the V gene TRBV7-2; 9 nucleotides agree with TRBD1. In germline, CDR1 is SGHTA, CDR2 FQGNSA. The CDR3 totals 19 residues. V lost 1 base, J lost 0 bases, and 10 bases stayed unmatched. The CDR3 DNA sequence: TGTGCCAGCAGCTTAGGAGGGACAGGGAGGATGTATAGCAATCAGCCCCAGCATTTT. Translated: CASSLGGTGRMYSNQPQHF.

The chain carries TRBV11-2 and TRBJ1-1; a weak D match, TRBD1 (6 bases). CDR1 and CDR2 from the germline V gene are SGHAT and FQNNGV. The CDR3 has 15 amino acids. V was shortened by 5 bases and J by 4 bases, with 17 bases between the two germline ends. The CDR3 region is CASSLSGLGATEAFF. Here the CDR3 DNA reads TGTGCCAGCAGCCTCTCAGGGTTGGGGGCCACTGAAGCTTTCTTT.

This clone was seen just once. The chain recombines TRBV7-6 with TRBJ1-1; 10 bases line up with TRBD1. Unmatched junction bases numbered 4, after V lost 2 bases and J lost 4 bases. CDR3 length equals 15 residues. Germline loops: CDR1 SGHVS, CDR2 FNYEAQ. The CDR3 DNA reads TGTGCCAGCAGCTTACGACAGGGGGCCCGCACTGAAGCTTTCTTT. It yields the protein CASSLRQGARTEAFF.

The gene calls are TRBV7-6 and TRBJ2-1, with 10 bases lining up with TRBD1. There are 14 residues in the CDR3. V shed 5 bases and J 8 bases; nucleotides not matched to a gene: 6. Germline loops: CDR1 SGHVS, CDR2 FNYEAQ. CDR3 region: CASSVGQGVDEQFF. The DNA for the CDR3 is TGTGCCAGCAGCGTTGGACAGGGGGTCGATGAGCAGTTCTTC.

This chain uses TRBV2 with TRBJ1-6; D uncertain. In germline, CDR1 is SNHLY, CDR2 FYNNEI. The CDR3 is 13 amino acids. The germline V and J ends were trimmed by 8 bases and 4 bases, with 9 bases remaining between them. DNA for the CDR3: TGTGCCAGCTCGGAGGGATATAATTCACCCCTCCACTTT. This sequence encodes CASSEGYNSPLHF.

The rearrangement joins TRBV5-4 to TRBJ2-1; D gene unclear. CDR1 is SGHNT, CDR2 YYREEE, per germline (reference sequence). There are 15 residues in the CDR3. V gave up 0 bases and J gave up 0 bases, with 7 bases separating them. The CDR3 sequence: CASSLERSSYNEQFF. In DNA, the CDR3 is TGTGCCAGCAGCTTGGAACGAAGCTCCTACAATGAGCAGTTCTTC.

The V gene is TRBV5-5, the J gene TRBJ2-5, with 8 bases fitting TRBD1. The length of the CDR3 is 14 residues. The germline CDR1 and CDR2 sequences are SGHKS and YYEKEE (reference sequence). The ends lost 2 bases at V and 6 bases at J; junction bases unmatched: 6. The DNA for the CDR3 is TGTGCCAGCAGCTTTTTGGACAGGGCACAGACCCAGTACTTC. Translating it yields CASSFLDRAQTQYF.

The chain employs TRBV7-2 and TRBJ1-4; D is ambiguous. The V gene lost 5 bases and the J gene lost 0 bases, with 13 bases spanning the gap. This CDR3 is 16 amino acids long. Germline loops: CDR1 SGHTA, CDR2 FQGNSA. CDR3 amino acids: CASSPRAGATNEKLFF. The CDR3 DNA reads TGTGCCAGCAGCCCGCGGGCTGGGGCAACTAATGAAAAACTGTTTTTT. The full variable domain, in which reference TRBV7-2 and TRBJ1-4 provide the parts outside the CDR3, is GAGVSQSPSNKVTEKGKDVELRCDPISGHTALYWYRQSLGQGLEFLIYFQGNSAPDKSGLPSDRFSAERTGGSVSTLTIQRTQQEDSAVYLCASSPRAGATNEKLFFGSGTQLSVL.

This chain links TRBV11-2 with TRBJ2-3; 7 nucleotides agree with TRBD2. The V and J ends lost 0 bases and 0 bases, in that order; junction bases with no gene match: 6. The CDR3 sequence is 17 residues long. Germline values: CDR1 SGHAT, CDR2 FQNNGV. The CDR3 loop is CASSLDRVAGSTDTQYF. The CDR3 coding sequence is TGTGCCAGCAGCTTAGATCGGGTAGCGGGTAGCACAGATACGCAGTATTTT.

The V gene is TRBV6-4, the J gene TRBJ2-1; 7 bases agree with TRBD1. Germline trimming cut 2 bases from V and 3 bases from J; bases unmatched to any gene: 1. Germline lookup yields CDR1 MRHNA and CDR2 SNTAGT. This CDR3 contains 14 residues. DNA for the CDR3: TGTGCCAGCAGTGACAGGGGGCACTACAATGAGCAGTTCTTC. Encoded protein: CASSDRGHYNEQFF.

This chain joins TRBV9 and TRBJ1-4; D is perhaps TRBD1 (5 bases). This CDR3 has 13 amino acids. Germline CDR1 SGDLS, CDR2 YYNGEE. The germline V and J ends were trimmed by 3 bases and 7 bases, with 10 bases remaining between them. CDR3 nucleotides: TGTGCCAGCAGCGGAGGGGCGGGTGAAAAACTGTTTTTT. It yields the protein CASSGGAGEKLFF.

The chain couples TRBV19 to TRBJ2-5; D is possibly TRBD1 or TRBD2 (5 bases each). Between the trimmed V and J ends, which lost 10 bases and 1 base, there was a span of 13 bases. The germline V gene has CDR1 LNHDA and CDR2 SQIVND (reference sequence). CDR3 length equals 13 residues. The CDR3 is CATSGHGQETQYF. DNA of the CDR3: TGTGCCACCAGCGGACACGGCCAAGAGACCCAGTACTTC.

V gene TRBV28 combines with J gene TRBJ2-2; D might be TRBD1 (6 bases). Trimming left V 4 bases short and J 6 bases short, with 15 bases between. Germline V gene lookup returns CDR1 MDHEN and CDR2 SYDVKM. CDR3 size: 15 residues. DNA of the CDR3: TGTGCCAGCAGTTGGTGGGACAAGGGTTCCGGGGAGCTGTTTTTT. It encodes CASSWWDKGSGELFF.

Here the CDR3 DNA reads TGTGCCAGCAGCTCTTACCTAGGTAATGAGCAGTTCTTC. Protein: CASSSYLGNEQFF. The genes are TRBV5-4 and TRBJ2-1; no reliable D call. The CDR3 loop spans 13 amino acids. V was pared by 3 bases and J by 7 bases, with 11 bases between. Germline V gene lookup returns CDR1 SGHNT and CDR2 YYREEE (reference sequence).